This T cell receptor (beta chain) stems from a study of T cell responses to AZD1222 COVID-19 vaccine (dated by TCRdb to the early 2020s). The study in broad terms: AZD1222 recipients given second doses at about 4 weeks or at about 12 weeks were pooled, since spike-specific TCR depth and breadth were not found to differ between the two schedules. Enrollment into the trials was organized by age into subgroups of 18-55, 56-69 and 70-plus years, and those subgroups contained approximately 160, 26 and 62 TCR-sequenced participants, respectively. TCR sequencing was performed for over 230 trial participants, of whom about 200 were given two doses of AZD1222 and roughly 25 were given two doses of MenACWY control vaccine.

The CDR3 regions of human TCRbeta chains were subjected to immunosequencing. In the paper's pipeline: Repertoire TCRs were checked for matches against a reference library of SARS-CoV-2-specific TCRs that had been generated using the MIRA antigen-specificity platform. Breadth meant the fraction of unique TCRs that were SARS-CoV-2-associated, whereas depth meant the fraction of total T cells that were SARS-CoV-2-associated. Using the MIRA data, each spike-specific TCR was mapped to the spike region that the TCR reacts to and placed in a CD4 or CD8 class. Log10-transformed breadth and depth values were compared by one-way ANOVA with Sidak's multiple comparisons tests. TCRdb carries this immuneACCESS record with in-frame sequences only. Its versions omit some clonotypes, under half of them owing to an unresolved V gene in the studies checked, with the rest unexplained. From that table come the V and J calls and clone size; the DNA was used to work out D and trimming. This sample gives more than 150,000 clones in total; under 95% of them show up just once. The leading ten clones occupy roughly 0.99% of the sample.

The CDR3 runs 15 residues from the cysteine to the phenylalanine. Here the CDR3 DNA is all that survives: 45 bases in frame from base 1. Unmatched junction bases come to 8, with V trimmed by 4 bases and J by 1 base. The germline V gene gives CDR1 as SGHDT and CDR2 as YYEEEE. The time point label for this specimen denotes: baseline before first vaccination. The vaccinee samples were drawn from two UK trials, COV001 and COV002, one of which was a single-blind randomized controlled phase 2/3 trial testing AZD1222 (ChAdOx1 nCoV-19) in healthy adults. Trial participant PBMC samples were collected at day 0 and day 28 after the second dose for TCRbeta chain sequencing. Concerning this clone: Its target antigen remains unknown. Base-call qualities are not available, and no considerably larger clone is one nucleotide away.

The study at large found these results: Participants were mostly white British and included more females than males, and it was suggested by the authors that clonal diversity may have been underestimated. Only five to seven AZD1222 recipients were SARS-CoV-2 seropositive at baseline, limiting conclusions about previously exposed vaccinees. Because no day 14 peak-response samples were available, repertoires were characterized only after the peak T cell response. Reportedly, close to half of the unique spike-specific TCRs recognized epitopes lying outside the regions that are mutated in the B.1.351 and B.1.1.7 variants. In the small 56-69-year group, the increase in depth fell short of significance, most likely because of low power. After two AZD1222 doses, spike-specific TCR breadth and depth were significantly higher than at day 0 and than in MenACWY recipients. The whole spike protein was spanned by vaccine-associated CD4 TCRs, and dominant responses were seen in regions 160-218 and 743-854.

Rearrangement joined TRBV5-6 to TRBJ2-7; TRBD1 lines up with 7 middle nucleotides. This TCR came from an adult in good health. The sequencing used peripheral blood, collected on day 0 of AZD1222 vaccination. The CDR3 region: CASSRDRDSSYEQYF. The DNA is as follows: TGTGCCAGCAGCAGAGACAGGGACAGTTCCTACGAGCAGTACTTC.